Given below is one T cell receptor beta chain in context. Its antigen is unknown. TCRdb's table, derived via immunoSEQ multiplex PCR, lists solely in-frame clones and lacks some. Seen here are under 11,000 clones, approximately 87% observed once, and the top ten hold approximately 19%. As to time point: pre-treatment baseline. Sampling occurred pretreatment (T0) and at week 3 (W3), after cycle one of checkpoint blockade. Patients with prior systemic cancer treatment, concomitant immunosuppressants, or other active malignancies were excluded. This record belongs to a study of blood T cell dynamics during melanoma immunotherapy. Study conclusions and caveats: The study could not tell melanoma-specific clones from general immune activation. Unlike progressors, later disease-control patients had W3 repertoires gaining clonality or diversity.

The receptor's source is a human donor with melanoma. Sample: blood, taken from a patient treated with checkpoint blockade.

The CDR3 nucleotides are TGTGCCAGCAGCTCAACAGGGACCACTGAAGCTTTCTTT. It is translated as CASSSTGTTEAFF. The J gene is TRBJ1-1, the V gene TRBV7-9; the D gene is possibly TRBD1 (6 bases). The CDR3 consists of 13 residues. Germline V lookup: CDR1 SEHNR, CDR2 FQNEAQ (reference sequence). Trimming left V 4 bases short and J 4 bases short, with 10 bases between.